This record looks at one T cell receptor beta chain sequence and its context. Its specificity is not known. The data are from a study of shared clonotypes between healthy human individuals. Donors, without exception, were Caucasian adults residing in Nashville, Tennessee. Per the germline V gene, CDR1 is MNHEY and CDR2 is SVGAGI. The CDR3 is 15 residues long. The trim removed 6 bases at V and 2 bases at J, leaving 8 bases unmatched. Only in-frame clones appear in the TCRdb table, and some are missing; sequencing was by immunoSEQ multiplex PCR. The sample has some 1,100,000 clones, around 82% seen once; the top ten hold roughly 0.56%. Overall study findings and caveats: Relative to their counterparts shared across all four donors, non-shared clonotypes exhibited diminished generation probabilities.

V and J are TRBV6-5 and TRBJ2-7; the match to TRBD2 covers 9 bases. The sample taken for sequencing was memory CD4+ T cells from PBMCs. Described subset: CD45RA-negative fraction. This clonotype was obtained from a man younger than 35 in good health. Some clones in this sample may be carry-over from other donors' samples. Here the CDR3 reads CASSPATSGPYEQYF. The CDR3 bases are TGTGCCAGCAGCCCTGCGACTAGCGGACCCTACGAGCAGTACTTC.